This T cell receptor (beta chain) was recovered during a study of OX40 agonist ivuxolimab in advanced cancers. The CDR3 is 15 amino acids. Deletions cut 4 bases from V and 3 bases from J, with 14 bases between. Germline lookup yields CDR1 SGHKS and CDR2 YYEKEE (reference sequence). Some clones are missing from TCRdb's copy, which holds only in-frame ones; the method was immunoSEQ multiplex PCR. The data show 55,000 to 80,000 clones, 80% to 90% seen once. V gene TRBV5-5 combines with J gene TRBJ1-5; D unclear. The TCR sequence derives from an adult with an advanced solid tumor such as melanoma, head and neck, liver or kidney cancer. This specimen consisted of CD4+ or CD8+ T cells sorted from blood, obtained in a trial of the OX40 agonist ivuxolimab. The CDR3 DNA reads TGTGCCAGCAGCATTGACCCGGACCTCAATCAGCCCCAGCATTTT. Its protein is CASSIDPDLNQPQHF.